This TCR beta chain was found in a study of T cell responses to AZD1222 COVID-19 vaccine. Broader study findings: Most donors were white British, females outnumbered males, and clonal diversity was possibly underestimated. Across spike, vaccine-associated CD4 TCRs were found, dominant at 160-218 and 743-854. Reports indicate that nearly half of spike-specific TCRs are directed at unmutated variant regions.

The V and J ends lost 3 bases and 3 bases respectively, with 8 bases between them. Germline CDR1 reads SGHNT; CDR2 reads YENEEA. The CDR3 loop spans 13 amino acids. Measured with immunoSEQ multiplex PCR; TCRdb has only the in-frame clones, and not every one. The sample has about 160,000 clones; approximately 94% are singletons. This clone was detected a few times. No antigen is known for it. Pooling of second doses given at about 4 or about 12 weeks was done. This clonotype was sampled from an adult who received the AZD1222 COVID-19 vaccine. Sequencing used peripheral blood, obtained 28 days after the second AZD1222 dose. The chain carries TRBV11-3 and TRBJ1-1; D not resolved. The CDR3 DNA reads as TGTGCCAGCAGCTTTACCACAGACACTGAAGCTTTCTTT. Amino acid sequence: CASSFTTDTEAFF.